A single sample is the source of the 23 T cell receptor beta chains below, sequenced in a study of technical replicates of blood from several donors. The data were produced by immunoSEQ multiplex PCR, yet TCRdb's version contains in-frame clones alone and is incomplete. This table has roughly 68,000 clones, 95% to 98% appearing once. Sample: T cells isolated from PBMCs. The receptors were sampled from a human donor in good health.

DNA of the CDR3: TGTGCCAGCACCCGGGACTTAAACTACAATGAGCAGTTCTTC. Translation gives CASTRDLNYNEQFF. The chain couples TRBV27 to TRBJ2-1; weak D call: TRBD2 (6 bases). Trimming shortened V by 7 bases and J by 3 bases, and 13 bases separated the two germline ends. CDR3 length equals 14 residues. Germline V gene data show CDR1 as MNHEY and CDR2 as SMNVEV (reference sequence).

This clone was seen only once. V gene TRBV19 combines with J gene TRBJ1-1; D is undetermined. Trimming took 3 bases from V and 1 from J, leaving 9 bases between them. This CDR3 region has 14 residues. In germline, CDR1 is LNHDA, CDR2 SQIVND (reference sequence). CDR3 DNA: TGTGCCAGTAGTATCCTGGCCACGAACACTGAAGCTTTCTTT. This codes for CASSILATNTEAFF. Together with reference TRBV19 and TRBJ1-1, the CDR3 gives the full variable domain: DGGITQSPKYLFRKEGQNVTLSCEQNLNHDAMYWYRQDPGQGLRLIYYSQIVNDFQKGDIAEGYSVSREKKESFPLTVTSAQKNPTAFYLCASSILATNTEAFFGQGTRLTVV.

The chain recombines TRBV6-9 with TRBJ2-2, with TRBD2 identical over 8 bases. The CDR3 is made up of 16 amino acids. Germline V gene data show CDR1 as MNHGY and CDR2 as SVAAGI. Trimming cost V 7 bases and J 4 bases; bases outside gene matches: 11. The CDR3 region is CASTNPRAGGTGELFF. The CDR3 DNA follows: TGTGCCAGCACCAACCCCCGGGCGGGAGGCACCGGGGAGCTGTTTTTT.

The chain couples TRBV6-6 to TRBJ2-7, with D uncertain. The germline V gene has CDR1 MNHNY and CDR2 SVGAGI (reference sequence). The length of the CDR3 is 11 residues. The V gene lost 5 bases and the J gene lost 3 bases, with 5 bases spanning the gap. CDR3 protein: CASSRGYEQYF. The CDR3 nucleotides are TGTGCCAGCAGTCGCGGCTACGAGCAGTACTTC.

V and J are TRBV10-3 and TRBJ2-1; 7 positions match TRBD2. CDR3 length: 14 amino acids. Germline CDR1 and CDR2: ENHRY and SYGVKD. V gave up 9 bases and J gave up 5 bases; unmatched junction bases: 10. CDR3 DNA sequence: TGTGCCATTCAGAAGCGGGAAGGGAACAATGAGCAGTTCTTC. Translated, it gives CAIQKREGNNEQFF.

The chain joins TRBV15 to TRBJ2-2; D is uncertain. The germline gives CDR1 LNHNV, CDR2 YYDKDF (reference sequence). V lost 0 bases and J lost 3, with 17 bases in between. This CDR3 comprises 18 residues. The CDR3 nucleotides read TGTGCCACCAGCAGAGATCGGGTGAAGGCGTTTCACACCGGGGAGCTGTTTTTT. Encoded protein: CATSRDRVKAFHTGELFF. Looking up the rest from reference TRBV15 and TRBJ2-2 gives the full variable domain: DAMVIQNPRYQVTQFGKPVTLSCSQTLNHNVMYWYQQKSSQAPKLLFHYYDKDFNNEADTPDNFQSRRPNTSFCFLDIRSPGLGDTAMYLCATSRDRVKAFHTGELFFGEGSRLTVL.

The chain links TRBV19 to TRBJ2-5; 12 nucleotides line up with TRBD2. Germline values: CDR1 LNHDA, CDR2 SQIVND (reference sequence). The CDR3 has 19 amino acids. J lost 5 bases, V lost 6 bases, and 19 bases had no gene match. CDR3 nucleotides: TGTGCCAGTAGCAAACAGGGTGGATTACTAGCGGGAGGTTTGGAGACCCAGTACTTC. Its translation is CASSKQGGLLAGGLETQYF.

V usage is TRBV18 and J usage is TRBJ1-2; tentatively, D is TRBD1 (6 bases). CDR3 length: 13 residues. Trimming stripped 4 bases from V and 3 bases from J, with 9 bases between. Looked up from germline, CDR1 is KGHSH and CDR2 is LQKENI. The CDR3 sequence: CASSLRTDYGYTF. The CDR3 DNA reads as TGTGCCAGCTCACTCCGGACAGACTATGGCTACACCTTC.

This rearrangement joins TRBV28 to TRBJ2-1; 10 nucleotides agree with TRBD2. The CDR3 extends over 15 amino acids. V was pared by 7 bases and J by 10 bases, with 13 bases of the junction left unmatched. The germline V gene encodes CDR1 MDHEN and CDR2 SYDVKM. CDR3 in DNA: TGTGCCAGCACTGAGCGGGAGGGCGGTATTTGGGAGCAGTTCTTC. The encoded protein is CASTEREGGIWEQFF.

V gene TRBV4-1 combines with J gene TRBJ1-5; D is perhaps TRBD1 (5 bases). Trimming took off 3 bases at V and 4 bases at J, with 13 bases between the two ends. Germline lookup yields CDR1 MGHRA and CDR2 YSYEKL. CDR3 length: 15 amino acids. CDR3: CASSHFWGSNQPQHF. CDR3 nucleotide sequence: TGCGCCAGCAGCCACTTTTGGGGCTCAAATCAGCCCCAGCATTTT.

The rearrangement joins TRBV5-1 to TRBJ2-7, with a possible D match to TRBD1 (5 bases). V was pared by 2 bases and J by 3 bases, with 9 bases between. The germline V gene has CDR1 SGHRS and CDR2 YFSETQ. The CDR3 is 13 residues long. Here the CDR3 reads CASSLPTDYEQYF. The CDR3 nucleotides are TGCGCCAGCAGCTTACCGACAGACTACGAGCAGTACTTC.

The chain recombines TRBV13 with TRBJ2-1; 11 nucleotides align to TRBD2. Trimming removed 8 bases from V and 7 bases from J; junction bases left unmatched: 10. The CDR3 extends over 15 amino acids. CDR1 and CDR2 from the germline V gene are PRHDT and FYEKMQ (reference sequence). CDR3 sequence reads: CASGGWGLAANEQFF. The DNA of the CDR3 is TGTGCCAGCGGAGGTTGGGGACTAGCGGCGAATGAGCAGTTCTTC.

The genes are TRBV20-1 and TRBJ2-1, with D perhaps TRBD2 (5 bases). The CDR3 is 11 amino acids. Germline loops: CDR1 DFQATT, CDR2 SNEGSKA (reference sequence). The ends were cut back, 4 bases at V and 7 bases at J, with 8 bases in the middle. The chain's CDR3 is CSANERNEQFF. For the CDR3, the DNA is TGCAGTGCTAATGAGCGGAATGAGCAGTTCTTC.

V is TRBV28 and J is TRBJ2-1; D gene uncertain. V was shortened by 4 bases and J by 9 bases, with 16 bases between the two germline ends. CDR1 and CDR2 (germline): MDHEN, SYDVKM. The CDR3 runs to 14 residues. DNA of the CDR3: TGTGCCAGCAGTTCCCTCTCGTGGGCGTCTGAGCAGTTCTTC. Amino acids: CASSSLSWASEQFF.

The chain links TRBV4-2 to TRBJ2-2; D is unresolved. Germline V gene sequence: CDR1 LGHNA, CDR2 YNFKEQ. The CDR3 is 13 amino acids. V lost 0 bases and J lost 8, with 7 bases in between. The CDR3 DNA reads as TGTGCCAGCAGCCAAGACGGCAGGGGGGAGCTGTTTTTT. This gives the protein CASSQDGRGELFF.

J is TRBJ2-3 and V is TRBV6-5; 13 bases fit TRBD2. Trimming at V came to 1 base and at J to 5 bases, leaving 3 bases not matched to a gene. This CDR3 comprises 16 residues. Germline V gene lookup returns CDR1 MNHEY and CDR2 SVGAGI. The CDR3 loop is CASSYLLAGGVDTQYF. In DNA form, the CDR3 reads TGTGCCAGCAGTTACTTACTAGCGGGAGGGGTAGATACGCAGTATTTT.

CDR3 in DNA: TGTGCCAGCAGTTGGGGACAGACCTACGAGCAGTACTTC. Protein sequence: CASSWGQTYEQYF. The chain links TRBV6-5 to TRBJ2-7; TRBD1 matches 7 bases. The CDR3 spans 13 residues. Germline CDR1 reads MNHEY; CDR2 reads SVGAGI. After removal of 4 bases from V and 2 bases from J, the junction contained 2 bases not matched to a gene.

CDR3 in amino acids: CASSLDPGEGYEQYF. Written as DNA, the CDR3 is TGCGCCAGCAGCTTGGACCCAGGGGAAGGCTACGAGCAGTACTTC. V is TRBV5-1 and J is TRBJ2-7; a weak D match, TRBD1 (6 bases). Trimming pared 0 bases from V and 3 bases from J, leaving 13 bases between. The germline gives CDR1 SGHRS, CDR2 YFSETQ. The CDR3 runs 15 residues.

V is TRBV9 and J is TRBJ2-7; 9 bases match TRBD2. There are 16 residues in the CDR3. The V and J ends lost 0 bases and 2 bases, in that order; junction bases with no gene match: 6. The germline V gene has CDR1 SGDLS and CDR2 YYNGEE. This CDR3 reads CASSVEREAPTYEQYF. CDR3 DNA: TGTGCCAGCAGCGTAGAGCGGGAGGCTCCAACCTACGAGCAGTACTTC.

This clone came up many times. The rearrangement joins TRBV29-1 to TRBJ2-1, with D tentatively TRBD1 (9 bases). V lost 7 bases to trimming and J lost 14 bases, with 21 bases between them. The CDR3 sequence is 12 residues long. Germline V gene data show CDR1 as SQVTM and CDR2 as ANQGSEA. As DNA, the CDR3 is TGCAGCGGGGGACAGGGAGACGGGAGGGAGTTCTTC. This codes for CSGGQGDGREFF.

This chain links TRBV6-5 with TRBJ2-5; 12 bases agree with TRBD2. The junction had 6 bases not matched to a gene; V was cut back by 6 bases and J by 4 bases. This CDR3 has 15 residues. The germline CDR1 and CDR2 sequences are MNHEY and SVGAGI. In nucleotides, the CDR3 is TGTGCCAGCAGGCGACTAGCGGGAGTAGGAGAGACCCAGTACTTC. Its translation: CASRRLAGVGETQYF.

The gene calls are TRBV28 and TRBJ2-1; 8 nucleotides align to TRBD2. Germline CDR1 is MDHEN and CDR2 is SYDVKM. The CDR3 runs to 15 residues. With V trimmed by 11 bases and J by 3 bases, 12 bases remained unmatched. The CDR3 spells CASKGVAGYYNEQFF. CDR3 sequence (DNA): TGTGCCTCAAAGGGGGTAGCGGGATACTACAATGAGCAGTTCTTC.

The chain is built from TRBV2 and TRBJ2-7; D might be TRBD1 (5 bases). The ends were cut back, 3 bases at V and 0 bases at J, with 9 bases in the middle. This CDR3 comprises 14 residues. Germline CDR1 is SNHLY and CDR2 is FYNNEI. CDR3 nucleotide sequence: TGTGCCAGCAGTGAGCAGGGAAGCTCCTACGAGCAGTACTTC. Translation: CASSEQGSSYEQYF.